The 19 T cell receptor beta chains in this list originate from one sample, sequenced in a study of OX40 agonist ivuxolimab in advanced cancers. Sequencing used immunoSEQ multiplex PCR; TCRdb keeps in-frame clones, though not all of them. The repertoire has fewer than 90,000 clones, 88% of them found once; the top ten carry approximately 0.26%. The sequencing here drew on CD4+ or CD8+ T cells sorted from blood, taken in a trial of the OX40 agonist ivuxolimab. The receptors were gathered from an adult with an advanced solid tumor such as melanoma, head and neck, liver or kidney cancer.

The rearrangement uses TRBV19 and TRBJ1-1, with 8 bases fitting TRBD1. The CDR3 is 18 amino acids. CDR1 and CDR2 (germline): LNHDA, SQIVND (reference sequence). V shed 4 bases and J 0 bases; nucleotides not matched to a gene: 13. The CDR3 region has the DNA TGTGCCAGTAGTAACCTGATCGGACAGGGTATTTTGAACACTGAAGCTTTCTTT. As protein: CASSNLIGQGILNTEAFF.

The chain is built from TRBV7-6 and TRBJ2-7; unclear D gene. Deletions cut 2 bases from V and 3 bases from J, with 8 bases between. CDR1 and CDR2 from the germline V gene are SGHVS and FNYEAQ. The CDR3 extends over 13 amino acids. The CDR3 spells CASSLRKGYEQYF. For the CDR3, the DNA is TGTGCCAGCAGCTTACGGAAAGGCTACGAGCAGTACTTC.

The rearrangement joins TRBV7-6 to TRBJ1-2, with 8 nucleotides matching TRBD1. V lost 0 bases to trimming and J lost 6 bases; unmatched junction nucleotides: 18. Looked up from germline, CDR1 is SGHVS and CDR2 is FNYEAQ. The CDR3 sequence is 19 residues long. The CDR3 DNA is TGTGCCAGCAGCTTAGCTTTGACCCCTTCACCGTCGACAGGGGATGGCTACACCTTC. Translating gives CASSLALTPSPSTGDGYTF.

The chain carries TRBV29-1 and TRBJ1-4; 7 bases match TRBD1. The CDR3 extends over 14 amino acids. Germline lookup yields CDR1 SQVTM and CDR2 ANQGSEA. Germline trimming cut 7 bases from V and 5 bases from J; bases unmatched to any gene: 10. The CDR3 loop reads CSAMPGQLNEKLFF. The CDR3 coding sequence is TGCAGCGCCATGCCGGGACAGCTGAATGAAAAACTGTTTTTT.

The CDR3 DNA is TGCGCCAGCTCGGCCATCTCTGGGGCCAACGTCCTGACTTTC. This encodes CASSAISGANVLTF. The chain has TRBV5-1 and TRBJ2-6; D is undetermined. Germline values: CDR1 SGHRS, CDR2 YFSETQ. Deletions cut 7 bases from V and 0 bases from J, with 8 bases between. There are 14 residues in the CDR3. The complete variable domain, with remaining parts taken from reference TRBV5-1 and TRBJ2-6, reads KAGVTQTPRYLIKTRGQQVTLSCSPISGHRSVSWYQQTPGQGLQFLFEYFSETQRNKGNFPGRFSGRQFSNSRSEMNVSTLELGDSALYLCASSAISGANVLTFGAGSRLTVL.

J is TRBJ2-7 and V is TRBV27; D unresolved. The germline V gene encodes CDR1 MNHEY and CDR2 SMNVEV (reference sequence). This CDR3 is built from 13 residues. V shed 3 bases and J shed 3 bases, with 9 bases lying between them. The CDR3 region is CASSFPGSYEQYF. The CDR3 DNA sequence: TGTGCCAGCAGTTTCCCGGGTAGCTACGAGCAGTACTTC.

This clone has a single count. The chain links TRBV5-8 to TRBJ1-2; 10 nucleotides line up with TRBD1. The CDR3 contains 16 residues. Germline V gene data show CDR1 as SGHTS and CDR2 as YDEGEE. The V segment lost 3 bases and the J segment 4 bases; nucleotides outside the gene matches: 9. The CDR3 is CASSSRRTGGGYGYTF. The CDR3 DNA sequence: TGTGCCAGCAGCTCGCGGAGGACAGGGGGAGGCTATGGCTACACCTTC.

The rearrangement uses TRBV2 and TRBJ1-6, with D tentatively TRBD1 (5 bases). CDR3 length: 15 residues. V dropped 7 bases and J dropped 9 bases, with 19 bases sitting between them. Germline V gene sequence: CDR1 SNHLY, CDR2 FYNNEI. The CDR3 DNA follows: TGTGCCAGCATCCCGGGGGACCTTGCAGGTTCACCCCTCCACTTT. Translated: CASIPGDLAGSPLHF.

The rearrangement joins TRBV5-6 to TRBJ1-2; weak D call: TRBD1 (6 bases). CDR3 length equals 15 residues. V was clipped by 4 bases and J by 3 bases, with 16 bases between them. Germline V gene lookup returns CDR1 SGHDT and CDR2 YYEEEE. The CDR3 DNA follows: TGTGCCAGCAGCGCCTGGGGAGGGGGATACTATGGCTACACCTTC. It specifies CASSAWGGGYYGYTF.

The gene calls are TRBV9 and TRBJ2-2; 8 bases are shared with TRBD2. The V gene's germline CDR1 is SGDLS and CDR2 YYNGEE. CDR3 length: 18 amino acids. Trimming at V came to 3 bases and at J to 5 bases, leaving 15 bases not matched to a gene. CDR3 DNA sequence: TGTGCCAGCAGCGGAGAGCGGGGGCGCTCGAGAGGGACCGGGGAGCTGTTTTTT. As protein: CASSGERGRSRGTGELFF.

The rearrangement joins TRBV7-9 to TRBJ2-7; 8 bases are a match to TRBD2. CDR1 is SEHNR, CDR2 FQNEAQ, per germline (reference sequence). CDR3 length: 16 amino acids. With 5 bases clipped from V and 9 bases from J, the junction kept 18 bases outside the gene matches. CDR3 DNA: TGTGCCAGCAGCCCCCAGGGGAGCGGGGGTTTCCGCGGGCAGTACTTC. Its protein is CASSPQGSGGFRGQYF.

J is TRBJ1-1 and V is TRBV19; TRBD1 might be the D (5 bases). Germline loops: CDR1 LNHDA, CDR2 SQIVND (reference sequence). The germline V and J ends were trimmed by 5 bases and 4 bases, with 11 bases remaining between them. This CDR3 spans 13 amino acids. The chain's CDR3 is CASSRQGGTEAFF. Written as DNA, the CDR3 is TGTGCCAGTAGTCGGCAGGGAGGCACTGAAGCTTTCTTT.

The gene calls are TRBV10-3 and TRBJ1-1, with 9 bases that match TRBD1. Germline assignment: CDR1 ENHRY and CDR2 SYGVKD. The CDR3 has 12 residues. V trimming: 10 bases; J trimming: 6 bases; junction bases outside the gene matches: 6. CDR3: CASTGGSAEAFF. The CDR3 coding sequence is TGTGCCAGTACAGGGGGCAGCGCTGAAGCTTTCTTT.

V and J are TRBV7-8 and TRBJ2-3, with D unresolved. Trimming removed 1 base from V and 2 bases from J, with 13 bases in between. The CDR3 length is 16 residues. Germline loops: CDR1 SGHVS, CDR2 FQNEAQ. In DNA, the CDR3 is TGTGCCAGCAGCTTAGTGGTGGCCCCCACCACAGATACGCAGTATTTT. Translated: CASSLVVAPTTDTQYF. Supplemented by reference TRBV7-8 and TRBJ2-3, the full variable domain reads GAGVSQSPRYKVAKRGQDVALRCDPISGHVSLFWYQQALGQGPEFLTYFQNEAQLDKSGLPSDRFFAERPEGSVSTLKIQRTQQEDSAVYLCASSLVVAPTTDTQYFGPGTRLTVL.

In nucleotides, the CDR3 is TGTGCCAGCAGTGAAGCAGGGGGTCAGAGCTCCTATAATTCACCCCTCCACTTT. Translating gives CASSEAGGQSSYNSPLHF. V gene TRBV2 combines with J gene TRBJ1-6; the D gene is possibly TRBD1 (6 bases). V was cut by 0 bases and J by 0 bases, with 12 bases left in between. Germline CDR1 SNHLY, CDR2 FYNNEI. The CDR3 covers 18 residues.

The chain employs TRBV5-1 and TRBJ2-3, with D possibly matching TRBD2 (6 bases). There are 15 residues in the CDR3. CDR1 and CDR2 (germline): SGHRS, YFSETQ. Trimming left V 0 bases short and J 6 bases short, with 14 bases between. This chain's CDR3 is CASSLVGGRVDTQYF. The DNA for the CDR3 is TGCGCCAGCAGCTTGGTCGGGGGTCGGGTCGATACGCAGTATTTT.

V is TRBV29-1 and J is TRBJ1-4; D is uncertain. Germline CDR1 SQVTM, CDR2 ANQGSEA. With 4 bases removed from V and 8 bases from J, the gap between germline ends came to 17 bases. The CDR3 is made up of 14 amino acids. CDR3 in DNA: TGCAGCGTTGCAACTGGCGCCGGATGGGAAAAACTGTTTTTT. Protein: CSVATGAGWEKLFF.

V usage is TRBV7-9 and J usage is TRBJ2-5; 7 nucleotides match TRBD2. The CDR3 length is 18 residues. V shed 3 bases and J 6 bases; nucleotides not matched to a gene: 19. Germline CDR1 SEHNR, CDR2 FQNEAQ (reference sequence). The CDR3 nucleotides are TGTGCCAGCAGCTTCCAGACTTCAATCAGACTAGCCGGGCAGACCCAGTACTTC. Its translation is CASSFQTSIRLAGQTQYF.

V gene TRBV11-2 combines with J gene TRBJ2-7; D gene ambiguous. V was clipped by 0 bases and J by 4 bases, with 13 bases between them. There are 15 residues in the CDR3. The germline V gene has CDR1 SGHAT and CDR2 FQNNGV. This chain's CDR3 is CASSLDRGVWYEQYF. DNA for the CDR3: TGTGCCAGCAGCTTAGACCGTGGGGTTTGGTACGAGCAGTACTTC.